This T cell receptor (beta chain) appears in the sequencing data of a study of cytomegalovirus exposure and HLA in healthy donors. The CDR3 length is 15 residues. Trimming pared 0 bases from V and 2 bases from J, leaving 10 bases between. The germline V gene encodes CDR1 WNHNN and CDR2 SYGVQD (reference sequence). Study-level points and caveats: Both high specificity and high sensitivity reportedly marked the classifier's diagnosis of cytomegalovirus status. One cluster of highly shared sequence variants probably arose as a sequencing artifact. V- and J-gene trimming in TCR beta was tied to a missense DCLRE1C variant by an analysis performed later.

13 Jbeta primers and 60 Vbeta primers were used for the PCR. In the original workflow: In a later analysis, roughly 11 million of some 80 million unique beta chains occurred in at least two donors. Data came from immunoSEQ multiplex PCR; TCRdb stores just in-frame clones and leaves some out. The V and J calls and clone size were taken over from that table, and D and trimming were inferred from the DNA. This table has 100,000 to 150,000 clones, over 70% appearing once. Concerning this clone itself: Its cognate antigen is unknown.

Source material: PBMCs. J is TRBJ1-2 and V is TRBV10-1; perhaps TRBD1 as D (5 bases). This clonotype was sampled from a man in his forties or fifties in good health and CMV-seropositive. CDR3: CASSESTRANYGYTF. In nucleotides, the CDR3 is TGCGCCAGCAGTGAGTCGACCAGGGCGAACTATGGCTACACCTTC.